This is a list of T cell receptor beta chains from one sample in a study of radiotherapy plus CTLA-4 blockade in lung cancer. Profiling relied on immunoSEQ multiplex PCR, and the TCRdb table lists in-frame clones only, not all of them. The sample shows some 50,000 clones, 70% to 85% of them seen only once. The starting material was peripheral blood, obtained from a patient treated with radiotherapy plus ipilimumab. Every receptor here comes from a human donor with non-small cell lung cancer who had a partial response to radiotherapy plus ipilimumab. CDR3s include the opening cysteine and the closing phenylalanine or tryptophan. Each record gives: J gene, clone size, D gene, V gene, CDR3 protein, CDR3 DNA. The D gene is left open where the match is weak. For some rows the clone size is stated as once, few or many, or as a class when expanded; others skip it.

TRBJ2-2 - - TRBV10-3 CAISGGQPTGELFF TGTGCCATCAGTGGGGGACAACCCACCGGGGAGCTGTTTTTT
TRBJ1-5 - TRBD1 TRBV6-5 CASRPDRGRQPQHF TGTGCCAGCAGACCGGACAGGGGACGTCAGCCCCAGCATTTT
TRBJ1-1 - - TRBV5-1 CASSLAGGYPSTEAFF TGCGCCAGCAGCTTGGCCGGCGGTTACCCGAGCACTGAAGCTTTCTTT
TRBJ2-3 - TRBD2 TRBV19 CASSPGTSGGDTDTQYF TGTGCCAGTAGTCCCGGGACTAGCGGGGGCGACACAGATACGCAGTATTTT
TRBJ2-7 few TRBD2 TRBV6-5 CASSEGGGGEQYF TGTGCCAGCAGTGAAGGCGGGGGAGGCGAGCAGTACTTC
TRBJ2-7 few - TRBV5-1 CASSLGQGGEQYF TGCGCCAGCAGCTTGGGCCAGGGGGGCGAGCAGTACTTC
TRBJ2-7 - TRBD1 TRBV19 CASSIASGGFSEQYF TGTGCCAGTAGTATAGCATCAGGGGGCTTCAGCGAGCAGTACTTC
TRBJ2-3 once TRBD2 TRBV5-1 CASSLRTSVFSDTQYF TGCGCCAGCAGCCTCCGGACTAGTGTGTTCTCAGATACGCAGTATTTT
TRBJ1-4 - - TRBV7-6 CASSLAPGGNEKLFF TGTGCCAGCAGCTTAGCGCCGGGGGGTAATGAAAAACTGTTTTTT
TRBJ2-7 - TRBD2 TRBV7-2 CASSLPTSSEQYF TGTGCCAGCAGCTTACCGACTAGCTCGGAGCAGTACTTC
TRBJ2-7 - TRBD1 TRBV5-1 CASSLGSGGLSYEQYF TGCGCCAGCAGCTTGGGGTCAGGGGGCTTATCCTACGAGCAGTACTTC
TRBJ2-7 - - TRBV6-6 CASSSGLPRREQYF TGTGCCAGCAGTTCGGGACTCCCCCGGCGCGAGCAGTACTTC
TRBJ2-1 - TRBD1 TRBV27 CASSLVGDSSYNEQFF TGTGCCAGCAGTTTGGTCGGGGACAGCTCCTACAATGAGCAGTTCTTC
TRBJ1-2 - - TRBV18 CASSPGQGSWGYTF TGTGCCAGCTCACCGGGGCAGGGGAGTTGGGGCTACACCTTC
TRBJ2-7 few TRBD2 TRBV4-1 CASSQAGLAGYEQYF TGCGCCAGCAGCCAAGCGGGCCTAGCGGGGTACGAGCAGTACTTC
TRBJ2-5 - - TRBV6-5 CASSPRHSQETQYF TGTGCCAGCAGTCCTCGACACTCCCAGGAGACCCAGTACTTC
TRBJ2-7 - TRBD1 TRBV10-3 CAISEPGTGLGYEQYF TGTGCCATCAGTGAGCCGGGGACAGGGCTTGGCTACGAGCAGTACTTC
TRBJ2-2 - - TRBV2 CASSRSDTYTGELFF TGTGCCAGCAGTAGATCAGACACCTACACCGGGGAGCTGTTTTTT
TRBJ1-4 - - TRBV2 CASSGGVNEKLFF TGTGCCAGCAGTGGCGGTGTTAATGAAAAACTGTTTTTT
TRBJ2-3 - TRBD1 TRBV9 CASSSQTGTGVTDTQYF TGTGCCAGCAGCTCCCAGACCGGGACAGGGGTAACAGATACGCAGTATTTT
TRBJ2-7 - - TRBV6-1 CASRFAGAAYEQYF TGTGCCAGTCGATTTGCGGGGGCAGCCTACGAGCAGTACTTC